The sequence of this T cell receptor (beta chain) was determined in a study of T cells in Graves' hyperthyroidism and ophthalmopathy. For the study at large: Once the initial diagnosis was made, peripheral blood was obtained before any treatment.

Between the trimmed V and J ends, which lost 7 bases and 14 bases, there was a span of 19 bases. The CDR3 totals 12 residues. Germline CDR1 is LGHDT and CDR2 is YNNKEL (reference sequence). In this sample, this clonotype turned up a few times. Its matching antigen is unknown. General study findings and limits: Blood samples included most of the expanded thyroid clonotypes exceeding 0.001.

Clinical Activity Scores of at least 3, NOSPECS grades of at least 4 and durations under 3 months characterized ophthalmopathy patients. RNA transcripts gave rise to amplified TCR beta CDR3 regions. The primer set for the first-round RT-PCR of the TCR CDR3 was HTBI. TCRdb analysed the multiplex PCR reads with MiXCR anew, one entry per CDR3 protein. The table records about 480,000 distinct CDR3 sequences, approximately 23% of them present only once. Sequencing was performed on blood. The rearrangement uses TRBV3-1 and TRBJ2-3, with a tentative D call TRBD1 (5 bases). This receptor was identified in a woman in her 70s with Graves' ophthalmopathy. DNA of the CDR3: TGTGCCAGCACCCAGGGATCATTACCACCGTATTTT. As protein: CASTQGSLPPYF.